This T cell receptor (beta chain) was sequenced for a study of blood T cell repertoires in COVID-19. The CDR3 runs 18 residues. Germline assignment: CDR1 MDHEN and CDR2 SYDVKM. After removal of 6 bases from V and 6 bases from J, the junction contained 15 bases not matched to a gene. Repertoires were generated with immunoSEQ multiplex PCR, while TCRdb's copy carries only in-frame clones and drops some. The sample lists over 250,000 clones; roughly 84% were seen once. While infection was still active, Seattle patients were enrolled and then followed longitudinally. This clonotype was sampled from a human donor with COVID-19, enrolled during active disease. The donor label of this sample is uncertain. This chain joins TRBV28 and TRBJ1-5; 12 nucleotides align to TRBD1. The sequencing sample was made of peripheral blood. Here the CDR3 DNA reads TGTGCCAGCAGCCCCACCTCGTGGGACAGGGGGCTGGGTCAGCCCCAGCATTTT. Translated: CASSPTSWDRGLGQPQHF.